This passage covers 12 T cell receptor beta chains from one sample sequenced in a study of human thymus T cells. Thymic tissue was derived from resections collected during corrective heart surgery. Clones were sequenced by immunoSEQ multiplex PCR, and TCRdb holds only the in-frame ones, with some missing. Seen here are about 78,000 clones, approximately 97% observed once, and the top ten hold 0.031%. Material for sequencing was thymus tissue. These TCRs come from a boy in the first two years of life with a congenital heart defect but otherwise immunologically healthy.

The chain uses TRBV6-5 and TRBJ1-4; TRBD1 might be the D (6 bases). The CDR3 length is 15 residues. The ends were cut back, 5 bases at V and 7 bases at J, with 17 bases in the middle. Germline values: CDR1 MNHEY, CDR2 SVGAGI. The CDR3 DNA reads TGTGCCAGCAGTGCGGGGGCAGGAAGGGGTGAAAAACTGTTTTTT. Amino acids: CASSAGAGRGEKLFF.

This chain links TRBV12-5 with TRBJ1-2, with D uncertain. Germline assignment: CDR1 LGHNT and CDR2 FRNRAP. Trimming shortened V by 2 bases and J by 3 bases, and 7 bases separated the two germline ends. This CDR3 has 13 amino acids. The CDR3 DNA sequence: TGTGCTAGTGGTTTGTATAAACACTATGGCTACACCTTC. This encodes CASGLYKHYGYTF.

This chain uses TRBV12-5 with TRBJ2-2, with a weak D call TRBD1 (5 bases). CDR3 size: 17 residues. Germline CDR1 LGHNT, CDR2 FRNRAP. V was pared by 5 bases and J by 4 bases, with 20 bases between. CDR3 region: CASGPLRTTRGTGELFF. CDR3 in DNA: TGTGCTAGTGGTCCCCTCCGGACAACCCGAGGCACCGGGGAGCTGTTTTTT.

The V and J genes are TRBV28 and TRBJ1-4, with TRBD1 matching over 9 bases. V lost 4 bases, J lost 6 bases, and 21 bases stayed unmatched. The CDR3 covers 20 residues. Germline CDR1 MDHEN, CDR2 SYDVKM. The CDR3 DNA sequence: TGTGCCAGCAGTTATAAGACAGGGGGTCCGGATGATGAATGTCATGAAAAACTGTTTTTT. It yields the protein CASSYKTGGPDDECHEKLFF.

The V and J genes are TRBV28 and TRBJ1-3; D possibly corresponds to TRBD1 (5 bases). V lost 2 bases and J 2 bases, leaving 13 bases between the germline ends. The CDR3 is made up of 16 amino acids. Germline V gene lookup returns CDR1 MDHEN and CDR2 SYDVKM. The CDR3, as DNA: TGTGCCAGCAGTTTACAGGGAGGAAACGCTGGAAACACCATATATTTT. This gives the protein CASSLQGGNAGNTIYF.

The rearrangement uses TRBV19 and TRBJ1-1, with D unresolved. From germline, CDR1 is LNHDA and CDR2 SQIVND (reference sequence). V lost 7 bases and J 8 bases, leaving 8 bases between the germline ends. The CDR3 contains 10 residues. CDR3 DNA sequence: TGTGCCAGTAATGGAAAGGAAGCTTTCTTT. Protein product: CASNGKEAFF. Using reference TRBV19 and TRBJ1-1 for the parts outside the CDR3, the full variable domain is DGGITQSPKYLFRKEGQNVTLSCEQNLNHDAMYWYRQDPGQGLRLIYYSQIVNDFQKGDIAEGYSVSREKKESFPLTVTSAQKNPTAFYLCASNGKEAFFGQGTRLTVV.

The chain has TRBV4-1 and TRBJ1-4; the D is unclear. Trimming shortened V by 3 bases and J by 6 bases, and 11 bases separated the two germline ends. CDR1 is MGHRA, CDR2 YSYEKL, per germline. This CDR3 has 14 residues. The CDR3 DNA sequence: TGCGCCAGCAGCCAGTTACCATACCATGAAAAACTGTTTTTT. Translation: CASSQLPYHEKLFF.

This sequence joins TRBV7-9 and TRBJ1-1; D not resolved. V was trimmed by 5 bases and J by 8 bases, leaving 15 bases between them. Germline CDR1 reads SEHNR; CDR2 reads FQNEAQ (reference sequence). This CDR3 has 13 residues. The CDR3 DNA sequence: TGTGCCAGCAGCCAAAGCTTTGTTAACGAAGCTTTCTTT. Translation: CASSQSFVNEAFF.

V and J are TRBV15 and TRBJ2-1; D unresolved. The germline gives CDR1 LNHNV, CDR2 YYDKDF (reference sequence). V was pared by 1 base and J by 8 bases, with 18 bases between. This CDR3 has 16 residues. Here the CDR3 reads CATSRGYPLGLHEQFF. As DNA, the CDR3 is TGTGCCACCAGCAGAGGGTACCCCCTTGGGCTACATGAGCAGTTCTTC. The full variable domain, in which reference TRBV15 and TRBJ2-1 provide the parts outside the CDR3, is DAMVIQNPRYQVTQFGKPVTLSCSQTLNHNVMYWYQQKSSQAPKLLFHYYDKDFNNEADTPDNFQSRRPNTSFCFLDIRSPGLGDTAMYLCATSRGYPLGLHEQFFGPGTRLTVL.

The J gene is TRBJ1-6, the V gene TRBV27; D gene uncertain. CDR1 is MNHEY and CDR2 is SMNVEV in the germline V gene (reference sequence). The CDR3 extends over 19 amino acids. V was clipped by 6 bases and J by 7 bases, with 28 bases between them. CDR3 sequence: CASRQTRLHRVRINSPLHF. CDR3 DNA sequence: TGTGCCAGCAGGCAAACTAGACTTCACCGGGTCAGGATAAATTCACCCCTCCACTTT.

The rearrangement links TRBV13 to TRBJ2-2; 8 nucleotides agree with TRBD2. V lost 2 bases, J lost 0 bases, and 2 bases stayed unmatched. Germline V gene lookup returns CDR1 PRHDT and CDR2 FYEKMQ (reference sequence). This CDR3 comprises 16 residues. The CDR3 DNA follows: TGTGCCAGCAGCTTATTGCGGGGGGCGAACACCGGGGAGCTGTTTTTT. Translation: CASSLLRGANTGELFF.

The chain couples TRBV2 to TRBJ2-4, with D perhaps matching TRBD2 (5 bases). Germline lookup yields CDR1 SNHLY and CDR2 FYNNEI. This CDR3 has 14 residues. V lost 6 bases to trimming and J lost 0 bases, with 9 bases between them. The CDR3 sequence is CASRDLAAKNIQYF. The CDR3 nucleotides are TGTGCCAGCAGGGATCTAGCAGCCAAAAACATTCAGTACTTC.